The 19 T cell receptor beta chains reported below all come from one sample, sequenced in a study of PD-1 blockade in classical Hodgkin lymphoma. The protocol was immunoSEQ multiplex PCR, while the TCRdb copy is restricted to in-frame clones and leaves out a portion. The sample consists of about 64,000 clones, more than 80% of them appearing once. Described time point: cycle 4 day 1 (C4D1), after 6 weeks of nivolumab. Exposure to brentuximab vedotin varied, and each patient had relapsed following autologous stem cell transplantation. This specimen consisted of peripheral blood mononuclear cells (PBMCs), obtained before the fourth cycle of nivolumab. The receptors shown here come from a human donor with classical Hodgkin lymphoma.

This chain uses TRBV7-3 with TRBJ2-3, with D unclear. CDR1 and CDR2 (germline): SGHTA, FQGTGA. CDR3 length equals 13 residues. V dropped 0 bases and J dropped 5 bases, with 6 bases sitting between them. CDR3 protein: CASSLTPLDTQYF. CDR3 nucleotides: TGTGCCAGCAGCTTAACTCCGTTAGATACGCAGTATTTT.

The chain combines TRBV28 with TRBJ2-5; D may be TRBD1 (5 bases). This CDR3 has 17 residues. Trimming left V 2 bases short and J 5 bases short, with 21 bases between. Germline V gene sequence: CDR1 MDHEN, CDR2 SYDVKM. CDR3 coding DNA: TGTGCCAGCAGTTTACCGGTCAGGGATCCTCGTACGGAGACCCAGTACTTC. It yields the protein CASSLPVRDPRTETQYF.

This clone has just a few counts. The V gene is TRBV6-1, the J gene TRBJ2-1, with 13 bases identical to TRBD2. Germline V gene sequence: CDR1 MNHNS, CDR2 SASEGT. The CDR3 covers 13 residues. Trimming at V came to 11 bases and at J to 14 bases, leaving 12 bases not matched to a gene. The CDR3 loop reads CAGRTSGRLSEFF. CDR3 nucleotide sequence: TGTGCCGGACGGACTAGCGGGAGATTATCGGAGTTCTTC.

The V gene is TRBV28, the J gene TRBJ1-2; 10 bases line up with TRBD1. The CDR3 is made up of 14 amino acids. Germline V gene lookup returns CDR1 MDHEN and CDR2 SYDVKM. V shed 1 base and J 8 bases; nucleotides not matched to a gene: 4. The CDR3 nucleotides are TGTGCCAGCAGTTTATTCGGGACAGGGGACGGCTACACCTTC. It translates to CASSLFGTGDGYTF.

This clone was seen once. V gene TRBV28 combines with J gene TRBJ1-5, with D perhaps TRBD1 (6 bases). This CDR3 is built from 12 residues. The germline V gene encodes CDR1 MDHEN and CDR2 SYDVKM. The V end lost 5 bases, the J end lost 5 bases, and 7 bases lay between the germline ends. In DNA, the CDR3 is TGTGCCAGCAGTCACAGGGATCAGCCCCAGCATTTT. Translated, it gives CASSHRDQPQHF.

The chain uses TRBV11-3 and TRBJ2-1, with D possibly matching TRBD2 (5 bases). V lost 0 bases to trimming and J lost 6 bases, with 9 bases between them. Germline-derived CDR1 and CDR2 are SGHNT and YENEEA. This CDR3 is built from 14 residues. The CDR3 DNA reads as TGTGCCAGCAGCTTAGAGCCGGGGTTCAATGAGCAGTTCTTC. Translating gives CASSLEPGFNEQFF.

Notes on this clone: Sequence at one end of the junction differs from germline and may be a read error. The chain uses TRBV5-1 and TRBJ2-1, with TRBD2 matching over 7 bases. The CDR3 covers 13 residues. Germline-derived CDR1 and CDR2 are SGHRS and YFSETQ. In DNA, the CDR3 is TGCGCCAGCAGCTTGGGGGACTACCAGGAGCTGTTCTTC. Translated: CASSLGDYQELFF.

The chain combines TRBV9 with TRBJ2-3; D ambiguous. Trimming removed 4 bases from V and 3 bases from J, with 9 bases in between. The CDR3 runs to 13 residues. The germline CDR1 and CDR2 sequences are SGDLS and YYNGEE. The CDR3 sequence is CASSFQSTDTQYF. For the CDR3, the DNA is TGTGCCAGCAGCTTTCAGTCGACAGATACGCAGTATTTT.

V and J are TRBV5-1 and TRBJ2-2, with D unresolved. The CDR3 has 12 residues. The germline V gene has CDR1 SGHRS and CDR2 YFSETQ. The V end lost 5 bases, the J end lost 7 bases, and 9 bases lay between the germline ends. CDR3 nucleotide sequence: TGCGCCAGCAGTCTGGATGGCGGGGAGCTGTTTTTT. Translating gives CASSLDGGELFF.

This rearrangement joins TRBV2 to TRBJ2-5, with TRBD1 as a possible D gene (5 bases). The length of the CDR3 is 11 residues. V gave up 5 bases and J gave up 4 bases, with 5 bases separating them. CDR1 SNHLY and CDR2 FYNNEI come from the germline V gene. The CDR3 DNA reads TGTGCCAGCAGTAGGGGAGAGACCCAGTACTTC. This encodes CASSRGETQYF.

The chain joins TRBV16 to TRBJ2-4; TRBD2 matches at 7 bases. The length of the CDR3 is 15 residues. After removal of 2 bases from V and 7 bases from J, the junction contained 8 bases not matched to a gene. Germline-derived CDR1 and CDR2 are KGHSY and FQNENV. The DNA for the CDR3 is TGTGCCAGCAGCCAACGAGGTCTGGGGGGGAACATTCAGTACTTC. It yields the protein CASSQRGLGGNIQYF. Drawing the rest from reference TRBV16 and TRBJ2-4, the complete variable domain is GEEVAQTPKHLVRGEGQKAKLYCAPIKGHSYVFWYQQVLKNEFKFLISFQNENVFDETGMPKERFSAKCLPNSPCSLEIQATKLEDSAVYFCASSQRGLGGNIQYFGAGTRLSVL.

The chain recombines TRBV25-1 with TRBJ2-3; 8 bases match TRBD2. The length of the CDR3 is 18 residues. CDR1 and CDR2 from the germline V gene are MGHDK and SYGVNS. V was clipped by 4 bases and J by 3 bases; unmatched bases: 15. CDR3 nucleotides: TGTGCCAGCAGTGCCTCTTGGGGTTGGCGGGGGGTGACAGATACGCAGTATTTT. Its protein is CASSASWGWRGVTDTQYF.

The J gene is TRBJ1-6, the V gene TRBV19, with 8 bases aligning to TRBD1. The CDR3 runs to 16 residues. V trimming: 5 bases; J trimming: 7 bases; junction bases outside the gene matches: 10. Germline CDR1 LNHDA, CDR2 SQIVND (reference sequence). In DNA, the CDR3 is TGTGCCAGTAGTTCTATGATACAGGGGGGAAATTCACCCCTCCACTTT. This gives the protein CASSSMIQGGNSPLHF.

V is TRBV7-9 and J is TRBJ2-7; D unresolved. Germline CDR1 reads SEHNR; CDR2 reads FQNEAQ (reference sequence). Trimming removed 0 bases from V and 0 bases from J, with 15 bases in between. CDR3 length: 17 amino acids. CDR3 nucleotides: TGTGCCAGCAGCTTAGCCCCCTCCTGGGCAGGCTCCTACGAGCAGTACTTC. Translated, it gives CASSLAPSWAGSYEQYF.

The V and J genes are TRBV4-1 and TRBJ2-2, with TRBD1 as a possible D gene (7 bases). Per germline, CDR1 MGHRA and CDR2 YSYEKL. The CDR3 contains 18 residues. Trimming removed 6 bases at V and 3 bases at J, with 23 bases between. CDR3: CASSPRRRGPFDTGELFF. In DNA form, the CDR3 reads TGCGCCAGCAGTCCCCGGCGGAGGGGGCCTTTTGACACCGGGGAGCTGTTTTTT.

This chain connects TRBV4-2 to TRBJ1-1; D not resolved. CDR3 length: 14 residues. The germline CDR1 and CDR2 sequences are LGHNA and YNFKEQ. V lost 4 bases and J lost 1, with 10 bases in between. CDR3 DNA sequence: TGTGCCAGCAGCCGCGTCCGGGAGAACACTGAAGCTTTCTTT. Its protein product is CASSRVRENTEAFF.

This clone showed up just once. The chain is built from TRBV6-6 and TRBJ2-6, with D perhaps TRBD1 or TRBD2 (5 bases each). Trimming left V 6 bases short and J 2 bases short, with 11 bases between. Germline V gene data show CDR1 as MNHNY and CDR2 as SVGAGI (reference sequence). The CDR3 totals 15 residues. The chain's CDR3 is CASSGASAGANVLTF. Written as DNA, the CDR3 is TGTGCCAGCAGCGGGGCCTCGGCTGGGGCCAACGTCCTGACTTTC.

The chain uses TRBV11-2 and TRBJ1-4, with 8 bases fitting TRBD1. This CDR3 spans 15 amino acids. J gave up 8 bases and V 6 bases, and 11 bases lay outside the gene matches. CDR1 and CDR2 from the germline V gene are SGHAT and FQNNGV. DNA for the CDR3: TGTGCCAGCAGAGACAGACAGGGGCAACGGGAAAAACTGTTTTTT. This codes for CASRDRQGQREKLFF.

The chain combines TRBV28 with TRBJ2-6; D is unresolved. Germline loops: CDR1 MDHEN, CDR2 SYDVKM. The CDR3 consists of 17 residues. Trimming removed 2 bases from V and 0 bases from J, with 11 bases in between. The CDR3 is CASSLPDAFSGANVLTF. The CDR3, as DNA: TGTGCCAGCAGTTTACCAGACGCCTTCTCTGGGGCCAACGTCCTGACTTTC.